This entry concerns a single T cell receptor (beta chain). These data come from a study of T cell responses to AZD1222 COVID-19 vaccine. Germline V gene sequence: CDR1 SNHLY, CDR2 FYNNEI. Trimming pared 7 bases from V and 7 bases from J, leaving 11 bases between. This CDR3 spans 13 amino acids. Some clones are missing from TCRdb's copy, which holds only in-frame ones; the method was immunoSEQ multiplex PCR. This table holds about 54,000 clones, around 84% found once. This receptor was obtained from an adult in good health. Sequencing used peripheral blood, obtained on day 0 of AZD1222 vaccination. The chain combines TRBV2 with TRBJ1-6, with D unclear. CDR3: CASTVLQNSPLHF. CDR3 bases: TGTGCCAGCACGGTGCTACAAAATTCACCCCTCCACTTT.